This entry features one T cell receptor beta chain sequence. V was clipped by 1 base and J by 12 bases, with 7 bases between them. The CDR3 spans 11 residues. Germline CDR1 reads LGHDT; CDR2 reads YNNKEL (reference sequence). This sample is part of a study of blood T cell repertoires in COVID-19. Turning to the study itself: COVID-19 samples from acute and convalescent phases originated in the United States, Italy and Spain. In each case, the material was cDNA or gDNA derived from T cells, B-cell-depleted T cells, or PBMCs.

Authors' data handling: For nucleated cells, counts were estimated from reference gene primer amplification. Libraries were prepared by immunoSEQ multiplex PCR; TCRdb keeps only in-frame clonotypes and omits some of them. V and J calls and clone size are those listed in that table; D and trimming were worked out from the DNA. Here the sample spans approximately 180,000 clones, over 75% being singletons. The sequence derives from a man aged 50-59 years with acute or convalescent COVID-19. Sequencing input: peripheral blood. The genes are TRBV3-1 (or the pseudogene TRBV3-2) and TRBJ2-1; unclear D gene. CDR3 loop: CASSQAERQFF. The DNA for the CDR3 is TGTGCCAGCAGCCAAGCGGAGCGGCAGTTCTTC.